This T cell receptor beta chain was obtained from a study of metastatic and nonmetastatic thyroid tumors. CDR1 and CDR2 from the germline V gene are MNHNS and SASEGT. The CDR3 length is 15 residues. V gave up 2 bases and J gave up 4 bases; unmatched junction bases: 7. With MiXCR, TCRdb called clones anew from the PCR reads. The sample holds fewer than 100,000 clones; 15% are singletons and the top ten take around 3.3%. Thyroid surgery was performed in patients who had received no treatment beforehand. Sequencing was carried out using blood. The chain combines TRBV6-1 with TRBJ1-2, with 7 nucleotides matching TRBD1. The receptor was isolated from a female donor with papillary thyroid cancer or a benign thyroid nodule (not recorded which). Some clones in this sample may be carry-over from other donors' samples. CDR3 amino acids: CASSERQGYCYGYTF. CDR3 DNA: TGTGCCAGCAGTGAACGACAGGGTTACTGCTATGGCTACACCTTC.